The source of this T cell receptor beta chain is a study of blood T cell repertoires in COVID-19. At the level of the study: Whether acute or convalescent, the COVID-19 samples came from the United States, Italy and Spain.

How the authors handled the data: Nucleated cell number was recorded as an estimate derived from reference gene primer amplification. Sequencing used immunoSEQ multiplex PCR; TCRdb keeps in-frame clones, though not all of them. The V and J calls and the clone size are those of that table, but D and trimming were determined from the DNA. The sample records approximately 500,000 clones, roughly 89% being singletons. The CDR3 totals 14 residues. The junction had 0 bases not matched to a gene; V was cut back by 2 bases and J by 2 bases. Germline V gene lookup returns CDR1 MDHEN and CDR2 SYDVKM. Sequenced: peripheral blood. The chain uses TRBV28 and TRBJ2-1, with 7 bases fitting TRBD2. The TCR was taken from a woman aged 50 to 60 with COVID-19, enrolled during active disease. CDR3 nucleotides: TGTGCCAGCAGTTTAAGCGGGGCCTACAATGAGCAGTTCTTC. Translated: CASSLSGAYNEQFF.